Presented here are 9 T cell receptor beta chains from one specimen sequenced in a study of cytomegalovirus exposure and HLA in healthy donors. PCR amplification relied on 60 Vbeta primers (plus 13 Jbeta primers). Method: immunoSEQ multiplex PCR; TCRdb's copy keeps in-frame clones and lacks some. The sample holds 65,000 to 90,000 clones; around 79% are singletons and the top ten take more than 2%. The sample was PBMCs. Receptors originate from a young man in good health and CMV-seronegative.

The chain combines TRBV30 with TRBJ1-1; no definite D call. Germline V gene lookup returns CDR1 GTSNPN and CDR2 SVGIG (reference sequence). The V end was cut by 7 bases, the J end by 4 bases, with 16 bases between. The CDR3 contains 13 residues. CDR3 in amino acids: CASGRESVTEAFF. The CDR3 DNA sequence: TGTGCCTCAGGACGGGAATCGGTCACTGAAGCTTTCTTT.

This clone was observed a single time. The chain uses TRBV7-9 and TRBJ2-7, with 13 bases matching TRBD2. The ends lost 5 bases at V and 2 bases at J; junction bases unmatched: 6. CDR1 is SEHNR, CDR2 FQNEAQ, per germline (reference sequence). CDR3 length: 16 amino acids. CDR3 sequence: CASSLPGTSGTYEQYF. DNA for the CDR3: TGTGCCAGCAGCCTCCCGGGGACTAGCGGGACCTACGAGCAGTACTTC.

This clone was counted a few times. The chain has TRBV6-6 and TRBJ2-1, with a tentative D call TRBD1 (6 bases). Looked up from germline, CDR1 is MNHNY and CDR2 is SVGAGI (reference sequence). This CDR3 has 12 amino acids. Trimming pared 6 bases from V and 3 bases from J, leaving 6 bases between. The CDR3 loop reads CASSRGYNEQFF. The CDR3 bases are TGTGCCAGCAGCAGGGGCTACAATGAGCAGTTCTTC.

For the CDR3, the DNA is TGTGCCAGCAGCCCCGGACAGGCTTCAGATACGCAGTATTTT. It translates to CASSPGQASDTQYF. The J gene is TRBJ2-3, the V gene TRBV5-4; 7 bases are shared with TRBD1. This CDR3 is 14 amino acids long. Trimming took 4 bases from V and 4 from J; bases not matched to a gene: 6. The V gene's germline CDR1 is SGHNT and CDR2 YYREEE (reference sequence).

The chain joins TRBV6-6 to TRBJ1-4, with a weak D call TRBD1 (5 bases). The length of the CDR3 is 13 residues. Trimming took off 6 bases at V and 4 bases at J, with 9 bases between the two ends. Germline values: CDR1 MNHNY, CDR2 SVGAGI (reference sequence). The CDR3 loop is CASSPGYNEKLFF. As DNA, the CDR3 is TGTGCCAGCAGCCCAGGGTATAATGAAAAACTGTTTTTT.

This rearrangement joins TRBV28 to TRBJ2-3, with TRBD2 matching over 7 bases. CDR1 and CDR2 (germline): MDHEN, SYDVKM. The CDR3 runs to 13 residues. V shed 7 bases, J shed 6 bases, and the junction held 7 bases outside the gene matches. The CDR3 DNA sequence: TGTGCCAGCACCCCGGGGGGTCGGGATACGCAGTATTTT. Encoded protein: CASTPGGRDTQYF. Full variable domain (outside the CDR3, taken from reference TRBV28 and TRBJ2-3): DVKVTQSSRYLVKRTGEKVFLECVQDMDHENMFWYRQDPGLGLRLIYFSYDVKMKEKGDIPEGYSVSREKKERFSLILESASTNQTSMYLCASTPGGRDTQYFGPGTRLTVL.

Concerning this clone itself: One end of the junction does not line up with germline, which may come from a read error. The chain recombines TRBV25-1 with TRBJ1-2; D call uncertain. The CDR3 covers 15 residues. Germline V lookup: CDR1 MGHDK, CDR2 SYGVNS. The CDR3 protein is CPSQPKGRGNYGYTF. DNA of the CDR3: TGTCCCAGCCAACCCAAAGGACGGGGAAACTATGGCTACACCTTC.

The chain combines TRBV6-7 with TRBJ2-1; D perhaps matches TRBD1 (6 bases). TRBV6-7 is an open reading frame whose function is uncertain. The length of the CDR3 is 16 residues. Deletions cut 0 bases from V and 1 base from J, with 10 bases between. CDR3 coding DNA: TGTGCCAGCAGTTACTCACAGGGTTCGTCCTACAATGAGCAGTTCTTC. It codes for CASSYSQGSSYNEQFF.

The chain employs TRBV29-1 and TRBJ2-4; D uncertain. The germline CDR1 and CDR2 sequences are SQVTM and ANQGSEA. The CDR3 is 14 amino acids. V was pared by 4 bases and J by 0 bases, with 10 bases between. CDR3 coding DNA: TGCAGCGTTGTTGGGCTGGAAGCCAAAAACATTCAGTACTTC. It codes for CSVVGLEAKNIQYF.